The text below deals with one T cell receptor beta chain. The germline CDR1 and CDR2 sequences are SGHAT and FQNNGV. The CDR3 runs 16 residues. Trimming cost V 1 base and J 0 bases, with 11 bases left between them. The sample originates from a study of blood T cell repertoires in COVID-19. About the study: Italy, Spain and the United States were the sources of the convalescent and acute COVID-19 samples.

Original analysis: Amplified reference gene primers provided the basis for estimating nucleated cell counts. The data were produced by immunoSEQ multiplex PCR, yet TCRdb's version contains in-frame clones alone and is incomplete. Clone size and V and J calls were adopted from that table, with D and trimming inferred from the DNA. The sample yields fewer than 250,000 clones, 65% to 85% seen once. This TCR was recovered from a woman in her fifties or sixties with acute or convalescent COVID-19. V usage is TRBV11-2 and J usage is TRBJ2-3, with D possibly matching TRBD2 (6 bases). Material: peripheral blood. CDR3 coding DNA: TGTGCCAGCAGCTTAGGCGGGGCCCTGAGCACAGATACGCAGTATTTT. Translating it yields CASSLGGALSTDTQYF.